The 16 T cell receptor beta chains below were found in one sample sequenced in a study of control samples from healthy donors and cancer patients. The method was immunoSEQ multiplex PCR; TCRdb's version includes in-frame clones alone and lacks a portion of them. The sample includes some 130,000 clones, 85% to 95% seen only once; the top ten take 1.5% to 2%. The material sequenced was PBMCs. All receptors come from a man aged 50-59 years with head and neck cancer.

The chain combines TRBV7-6 with TRBJ1-5, with a tentative D call TRBD1 (6 bases). Germline assignment: CDR1 SGHVS and CDR2 FNYEAQ. The CDR3 spans 13 residues. Trimming took 1 base from V and 6 from J, leaving 7 bases between them. The CDR3 nucleotides are TGTGCCAGCAGCTTAGGAGGGGGTCAGCCCCAGCATTTT. Its translation is CASSLGGGQPQHF. Combining the CDR3 with reference TRBV7-6 and TRBJ1-5 gives the whole variable domain GAGVSQSPRYKVTKRGQDVALRCDPISGHVSLYWYRQALGQGPEFLTYFNYEAQQDKSGLPNDRFSAERPEGSISTLTIQRTEQRDSAMYRCASSLGGGQPQHFGDGTRLSIL.

This clone was seen once. The chain has TRBV7-3 and TRBJ1-1; D call uncertain. Per the germline V gene, CDR1 is SGHTA and CDR2 is FQGTGA. Trimming stripped 8 bases from V and 0 bases from J, with 10 bases between. The CDR3 is 13 residues long. Written as DNA, the CDR3 is TGTGCCAGCGCAGAGTATCTGAACACTGAAGCTTTCTTT. Amino acid sequence: CASAEYLNTEAFF.

The chain couples TRBV5-1 to TRBJ1-6; a possible D gene is TRBD1 (5 bases). V lost 4 bases and J 9 bases, leaving 17 bases between the germline ends. Looked up from germline, CDR1 is SGHRS and CDR2 is YFSETQ. The CDR3 loop spans 15 amino acids. This CDR3 is CASSLEGQGPSPLHF. The CDR3 bases are TGCGCCAGCAGCCTGGAAGGCCAGGGACCTTCACCCCTCCACTTT.

CDR3 coding DNA: TGCGCCAGCAGCCTAAGGACAGGCCCGAACACCGGGGAGCTGTTTTTT. This gives the protein CASSLRTGPNTGELFF. The rearrangement joins TRBV5-1 to TRBJ2-2; TRBD1 matches 7 bases. CDR3 length: 16 residues. Germline V gene lookup returns CDR1 SGHRS and CDR2 YFSETQ. The ends lost 4 bases at V and 0 bases at J; junction bases unmatched: 6. The full variable domain, with the rest looked up from reference TRBV5-1 and TRBJ2-2, is KAGVTQTPRYLIKTRGQQVTLSCSPISGHRSVSWYQQTPGQGLQFLFEYFSETQRNKGNFPGRFSGRQFSNSRSEMNVSTLELGDSALYLCASSLRTGPNTGELFFGEGSRLTVL.

The rearrangement uses TRBV5-4 and TRBJ2-3; the match to TRBD2 covers 14 bases. This CDR3 contains 16 residues. Germline lookup yields CDR1 SGHNT and CDR2 YYREEE (reference sequence). The J segment lost 14 bases and the V segment lost 4 bases, leaving 15 bases of the junction unmatched. Here the CDR3 DNA reads TGTGCCAGCAGCACTCTACCGACTAGCGGGGGGGATTTTGGGTATTTT. This translates into CASSTLPTSGGDFGYF.

V usage is TRBV7-2 and J usage is TRBJ2-3, with 9 bases aligning to TRBD2. CDR1 and CDR2 from the germline V gene are SGHTA and FQGNSA. The ends lost 8 bases at V and 3 bases at J; junction bases unmatched: 6. This CDR3 contains 14 residues. The CDR3 loop reads CASGRGGGTDTQYF. CDR3 nucleotides: TGTGCCAGCGGTCGCGGGGGGGGGACAGATACGCAGTATTTT.

The sample holds one count of this clone. The V gene is TRBV21-1, the J gene TRBJ2-3; the table's TRBD1 call for D was not verified on the DNA. TRBV21-1 is tagged as a pseudogene. This CDR3 is 17 amino acids long. CDR3 nucleotides: TGTGCCAGCAGCAAAGTATCCGGGACAGGGGGCACAGATACGCAGTATTTT. Amino acid sequence: CASSKVSGTGGTDTQYF.

Only one count was recorded for this clone. This chain joins TRBV7-9 and TRBJ1-4; no definite D call. The CDR3 consists of 13 residues. CDR1 and CDR2 (germline): SEHNR, FQNEAQ (reference sequence). With 4 bases removed from V and 13 bases from J, the gap between germline ends came to 16 bases. The CDR3 region has the DNA TGTGCCAGCAGCTCACTGCAACGGGGTGTACTGTTTTTT. It is translated as CASSSLQRGVLFF.

The chain uses TRBV7-9 and TRBJ1-1; D gene ambiguous. This CDR3 contains 12 residues. Germline values: CDR1 SEHNR, CDR2 FQNEAQ (reference sequence). V was cut by 1 base and J by 4 bases, with 4 bases left in between. DNA for the CDR3: TGTGCCAGCAGCTTAGTGGCCACTGAAGCTTTCTTT. This encodes CASSLVATEAFF. The full variable domain, in which reference TRBV7-9 and TRBJ1-1 provide the parts outside the CDR3, is DTGVSQNPRHKITKRGQNVTFRCDPISEHNRLYWYRQTLGQGPEFLTYFQNEAQLEKSRLLSDRFSAERPKGSFSTLEIQRTEQGDSAMYLCASSLVATEAFFGQGTRLTVV.

This chain connects TRBV6-6 to TRBJ1-2; D is unresolved. The CDR3 sequence is 11 residues long. V dropped 2 bases and J dropped 6 bases, with 4 bases sitting between them. Germline lookup yields CDR1 MNHNY and CDR2 SVGAGI (reference sequence). This chain's CDR3 is CASSYGNGYTF. The CDR3 DNA follows: TGTGCCAGCAGTTACGGCAATGGCTACACCTTC.

The rearrangement links TRBV30 to TRBJ1-1; D not resolved. The CDR3 consists of 15 residues. Looked up from germline, CDR1 is GTSNPN and CDR2 is SVGIG (reference sequence). With 0 bases removed from V and 1 base from J, the gap between germline ends came to 12 bases. The CDR3 sequence: CAWSVPLIKNTEAFF. In DNA, the CDR3 is TGTGCCTGGAGTGTCCCACTCATCAAGAACACTGAAGCTTTCTTT.

The V gene is TRBV5-1, the J gene TRBJ2-2; 7 nucleotides match TRBD1. J lost 7 bases, V lost 2 bases, and 8 bases had no gene match. This CDR3 has 15 amino acids. Per the germline V gene, CDR1 is SGHRS and CDR2 is YFSETQ. The DNA for the CDR3 is TGCGCCAGCAGCTTCGGAGACAGGGCCGTCGGGGAGCTGTTTTTT. As protein: CASSFGDRAVGELFF.

The chain couples TRBV7-2 to TRBJ2-3; possibly TRBD2 for D (6 bases). CDR1 SGHTA and CDR2 FQGNSA come from the germline V gene. V was pared by 1 base and J by 11 bases, with 16 bases between. The CDR3 consists of 14 residues. CDR3 loop: CASSLEGTPRGQYF. CDR3 coding DNA: TGTGCCAGCAGCTTAGAGGGGACTCCTCGAGGGCAGTATTTT.

The chain uses TRBV11-3 and TRBJ2-7; D perhaps matches TRBD1 (6 bases). Germline V gene sequence: CDR1 SGHNT, CDR2 YENEEA. The CDR3 contains 13 residues. The V end was cut by 5 bases, the J end by 4 bases, with 12 bases between. The CDR3 is CASSRTVNYEQYF. The CDR3 DNA reads as TGTGCCAGCAGCCGGACAGTTAATTACGAGCAGTACTTC.

The chain has TRBV9 and TRBJ2-7; D uncertain. CDR1 is SGDLS, CDR2 YYNGEE, per germline. Trimming stripped 5 bases from V and 1 base from J, with 13 bases between. The CDR3 totals 14 residues. Written as DNA, the CDR3 is TGTGCCAGCAGTCCCTACATCGGATCCTACGAGCAGTACTTC. Translating it yields CASSPYIGSYEQYF.

V is TRBV5-1 and J is TRBJ2-3, with TRBD2 identical over 7 bases. Germline V gives CDR1 SGHRS, CDR2 YFSETQ. The CDR3 spans 15 residues. V trimming: 4 bases; J trimming: 1 base; junction bases outside the gene matches: 6. The CDR3 loop reads CASSLYGRGTDTQYF. The CDR3 DNA sequence: TGCGCCAGCAGCCTTTATGGGAGGGGCACAGATACGCAGTATTTT. Together with reference TRBV5-1 and TRBJ2-3, the CDR3 gives the full variable domain: KAGVTQTPRYLIKTRGQQVTLSCSPISGHRSVSWYQQTPGQGLQFLFEYFSETQRNKGNFPGRFSGRQFSNSRSEMNVSTLELGDSALYLCASSLYGRGTDTQYFGPGTRLTVL.